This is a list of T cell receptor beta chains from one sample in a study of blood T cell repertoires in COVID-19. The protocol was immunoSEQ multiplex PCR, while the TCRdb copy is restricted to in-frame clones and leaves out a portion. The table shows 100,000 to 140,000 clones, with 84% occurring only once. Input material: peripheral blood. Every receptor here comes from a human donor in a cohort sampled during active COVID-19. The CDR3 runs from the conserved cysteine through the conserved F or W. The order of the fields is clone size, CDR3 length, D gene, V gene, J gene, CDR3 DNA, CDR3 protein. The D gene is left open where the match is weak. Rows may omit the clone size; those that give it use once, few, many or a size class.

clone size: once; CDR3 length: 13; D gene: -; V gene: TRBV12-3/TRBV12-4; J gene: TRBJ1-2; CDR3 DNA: TGTGCCAGCACCCAAGACACTAACTATGGCTACACCTTC; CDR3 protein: CASTQDTNYGYTF
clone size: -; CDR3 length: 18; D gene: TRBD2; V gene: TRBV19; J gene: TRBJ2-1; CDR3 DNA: TGTGCCAGTAGTTCAAGCGGGGTAAGAGTTTCAGCCTACAATGAGCAGTTCTTC; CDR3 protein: CASSSSGVRVSAYNEQFF
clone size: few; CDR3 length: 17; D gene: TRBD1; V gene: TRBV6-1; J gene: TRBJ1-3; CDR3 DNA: TGTGCCAGCAGTGAAACTATTGGACAGGGCTCTGGAAACACCATATATTTT; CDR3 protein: CASSETIGQGSGNTIYF
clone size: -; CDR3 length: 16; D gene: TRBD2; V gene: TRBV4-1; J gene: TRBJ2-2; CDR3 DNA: TGCGCCAGCAGCCACGGACTAGCGGGAGTCGGCGGGGAGCTGTTTTTT; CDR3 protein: CASSHGLAGVGGELFF
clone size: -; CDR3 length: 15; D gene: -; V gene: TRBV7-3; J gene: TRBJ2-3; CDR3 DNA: TGTGCCAGCAGCTTGAGGGGGAGTGGCACAGATACGCAGTATTTT; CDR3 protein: CASSLRGSGTDTQYF
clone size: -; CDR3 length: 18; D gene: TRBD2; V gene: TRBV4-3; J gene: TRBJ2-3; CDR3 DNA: TGCGCCAGCAGCCAAGTCCCCCTCGCTAGCGGGAGCACAGATACGCAGTATTTT; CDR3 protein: CASSQVPLASGSTDTQYF
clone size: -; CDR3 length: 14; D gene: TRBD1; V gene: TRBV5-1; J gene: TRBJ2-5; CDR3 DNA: TGCGCCAGCAGCTCCCCCGGGACAGGGGAGACCCAGTACTTC; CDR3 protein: CASSSPGTGETQYF
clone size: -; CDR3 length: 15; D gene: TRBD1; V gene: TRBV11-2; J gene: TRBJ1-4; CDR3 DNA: TGTGCCAGCAGCTCCTCCGACAGGGCATACGAAAAACTGTTTTTT; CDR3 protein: CASSSSDRAYEKLFF
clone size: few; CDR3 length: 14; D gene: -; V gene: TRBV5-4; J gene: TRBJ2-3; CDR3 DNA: TGTGCCAGCAGCCTCCGGGGAAGCACAGATACGCAGTATTTT; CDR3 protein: CASSLRGSTDTQYF
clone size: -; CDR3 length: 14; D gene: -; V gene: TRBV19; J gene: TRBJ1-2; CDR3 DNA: TGTGCCAGTAGTATTGGTCCAGGGAACTATGGCTACACCTTC; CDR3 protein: CASSIGPGNYGYTF
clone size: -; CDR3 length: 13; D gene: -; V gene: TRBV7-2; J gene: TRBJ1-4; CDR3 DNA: TGTGCCAGCTCAACGGGGACTAATGAAAAACTGTTTTTT; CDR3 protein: CASSTGTNEKLFF
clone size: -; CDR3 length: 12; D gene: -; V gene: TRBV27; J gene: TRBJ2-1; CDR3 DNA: TGTGCCAGCAGCTCCATAGGGGGACCTCTTTTCTTC; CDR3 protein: CASSSIGGPLFF
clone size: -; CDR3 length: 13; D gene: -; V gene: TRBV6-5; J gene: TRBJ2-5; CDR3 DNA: TGTGCCAGCAGTTACCAGGGGCTAGAGACCCAGTACTTC; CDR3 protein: CASSYQGLETQYF
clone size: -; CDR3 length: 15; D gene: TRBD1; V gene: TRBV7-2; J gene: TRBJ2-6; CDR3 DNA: TGTGCCAGCAGCGACAGGGACTCTGGGGCCAACGTCCTGACTTTC; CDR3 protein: CASSDRDSGANVLTF
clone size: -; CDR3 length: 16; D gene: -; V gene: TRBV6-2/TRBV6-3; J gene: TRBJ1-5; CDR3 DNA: TGTGCCAGCAGCCGACCTTTGGGCAGAGGCAATCAGCCCCAGCATTTT; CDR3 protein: CASSRPLGRGNQPQHF
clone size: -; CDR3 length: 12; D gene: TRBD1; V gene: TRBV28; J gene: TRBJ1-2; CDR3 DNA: TGTGCCGACTGGACAGGGGAGGTTGGCTACACCTTC; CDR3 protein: CADWTGEVGYTF
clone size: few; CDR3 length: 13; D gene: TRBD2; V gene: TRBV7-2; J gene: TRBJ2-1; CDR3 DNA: TGTGCCAGTGGGACTAGCGGCCTTAATGAGCAGTTCTTC; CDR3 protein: CASGTSGLNEQFF
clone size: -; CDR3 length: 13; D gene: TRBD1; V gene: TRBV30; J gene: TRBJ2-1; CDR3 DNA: TGTGCCTGGAACCCCGGGACAGGGGCTGAGCAGTTCTTC; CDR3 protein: CAWNPGTGAEQFF
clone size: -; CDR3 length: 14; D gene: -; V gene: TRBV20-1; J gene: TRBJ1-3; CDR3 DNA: TGCAGTGCTAGTGACCCGAGCTCTGGAAACACCATATATTTT; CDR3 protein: CSASDPSSGNTIYF
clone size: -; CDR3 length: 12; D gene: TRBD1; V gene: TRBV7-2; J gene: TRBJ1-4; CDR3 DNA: TGTGCCAGCGGGACAGCGAATGAAAAACTGTTTTTT; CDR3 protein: CASGTANEKLFF
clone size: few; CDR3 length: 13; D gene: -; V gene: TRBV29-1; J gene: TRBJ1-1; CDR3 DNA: TGCAGCGTTTCATCTTTGCAGGGGACTGAAGCTTTCTTT; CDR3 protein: CSVSSLQGTEAFF
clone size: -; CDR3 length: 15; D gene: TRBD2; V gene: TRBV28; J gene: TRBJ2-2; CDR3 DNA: TGTGCCAGCAGTCCCTATCCGGGAGGCACCGGGGAGCTGTTTTTT; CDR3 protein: CASSPYPGGTGELFF
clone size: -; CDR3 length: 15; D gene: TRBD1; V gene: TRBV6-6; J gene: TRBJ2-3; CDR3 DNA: TGTGCCAGCAGTCCCCGGGGACAGATGACAGATACGCAGTATTTT; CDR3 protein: CASSPRGQMTDTQYF
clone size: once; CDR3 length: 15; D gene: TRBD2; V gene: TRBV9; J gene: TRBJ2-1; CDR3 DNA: TGTGCCAGCAGCGTACGGGGAGGGCCTAACAATGAGCAGTTCTTC; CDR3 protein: CASSVRGGPNNEQFF
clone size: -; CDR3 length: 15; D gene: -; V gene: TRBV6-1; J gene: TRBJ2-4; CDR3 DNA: TGTGCCAGCAGTGAACCGGGACTAGCCAAAAACATTCAGTACTTC; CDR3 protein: CASSEPGLAKNIQYF
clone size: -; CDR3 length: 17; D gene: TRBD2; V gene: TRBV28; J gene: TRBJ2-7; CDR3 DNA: TGTGCCAGCAGTTTATATGGACTAGCGGGGAACTCCTACGAGCAGTACTTC; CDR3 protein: CASSLYGLAGNSYEQYF
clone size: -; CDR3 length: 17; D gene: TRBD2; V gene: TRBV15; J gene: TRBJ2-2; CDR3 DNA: TGTGCCACCAGCAGCCAACTAGCGGGAGGGTACACCGGGGAGCTGTTTTTT; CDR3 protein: CATSSQLAGGYTGELFF
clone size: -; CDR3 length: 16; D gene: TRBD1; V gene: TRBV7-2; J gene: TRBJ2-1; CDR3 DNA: TGTGCCAGCAGCTTAGCGTCTCAGGGGGCTTACCATGAGCAGTTCTTC; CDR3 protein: CASSLASQGAYHEQFF
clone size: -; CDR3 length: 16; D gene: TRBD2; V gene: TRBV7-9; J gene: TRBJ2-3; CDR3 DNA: TGTGCCAGCAGCTCTGGGACTAGCGGGAGTACAGATACGCAGTATTTT; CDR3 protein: CASSSGTSGSTDTQYF
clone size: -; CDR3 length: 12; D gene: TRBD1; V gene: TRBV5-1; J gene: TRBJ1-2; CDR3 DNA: TGCGCCAGCAGCTTAGGACAGGAGTCCTACACCTTC; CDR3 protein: CASSLGQESYTF
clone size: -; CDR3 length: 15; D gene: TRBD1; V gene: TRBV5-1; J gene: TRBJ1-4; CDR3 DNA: TGCGCCAGCAGCCAGACAGGGTCAACTAATGAAAAACTGTTTTTT; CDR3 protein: CASSQTGSTNEKLFF
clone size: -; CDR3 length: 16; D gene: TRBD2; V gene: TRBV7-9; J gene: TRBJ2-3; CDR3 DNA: TGTGCCAGCAGGGTTTGGACTAGAAGGGACACAGATACGCAGTATTTT; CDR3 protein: CASRVWTRRDTDTQYF
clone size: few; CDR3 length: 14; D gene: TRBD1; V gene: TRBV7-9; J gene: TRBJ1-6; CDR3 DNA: TGTGCCAGCAGAAGGGACAGTGATAATTCACCCCTCCACTTT; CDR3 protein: CASRRDSDNSPLHF
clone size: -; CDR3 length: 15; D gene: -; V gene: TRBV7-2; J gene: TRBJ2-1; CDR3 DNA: TGTGCCAGCAGCGCCGGGTCGAGCTCCTACAATGAGCAGTTCTTC; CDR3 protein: CASSAGSSSYNEQFF
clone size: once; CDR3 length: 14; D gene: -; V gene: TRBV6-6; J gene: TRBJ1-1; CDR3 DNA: TGTGCCAGCAACTTCAGGGCCCCGGCCACTGAAGCTTTCTTT; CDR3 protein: CASNFRAPATEAFF
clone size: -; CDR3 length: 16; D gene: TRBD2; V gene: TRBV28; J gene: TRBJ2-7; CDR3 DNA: TGTGCCAGCAGTTCAATACTAGCGGGAACGATCTACGAGCAGTACTTC; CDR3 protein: CASSSILAGTIYEQYF
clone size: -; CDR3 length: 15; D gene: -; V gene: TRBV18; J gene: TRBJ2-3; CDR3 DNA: TGTGCCAGCTCACCATGGACAGTGAGGACAGATACGCAGTATTTT; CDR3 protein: CASSPWTVRTDTQYF
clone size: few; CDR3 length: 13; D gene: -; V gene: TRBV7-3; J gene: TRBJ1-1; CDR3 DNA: TGTGCCAGCAGCTTTTGGAGGAACACTGAAGCTTTCTTT; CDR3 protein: CASSFWRNTEAFF
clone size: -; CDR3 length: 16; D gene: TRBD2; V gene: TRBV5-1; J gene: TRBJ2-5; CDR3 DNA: TGCGCCAGCAGCTTGGTAGGGCTAGCGGGAGGGGAGACCCAGTACTTC; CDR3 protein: CASSLVGLAGGETQYF
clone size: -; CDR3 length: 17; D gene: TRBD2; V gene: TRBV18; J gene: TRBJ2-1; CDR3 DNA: TGTGCCAGCTCACCAGAGTCTAGCGGGATTCCTACAATTCAGCAGTTCTTC; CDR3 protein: CASSPESSGIPTIQQFF
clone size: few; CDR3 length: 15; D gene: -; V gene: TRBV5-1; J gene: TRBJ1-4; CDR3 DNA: TGCGCCAGCAGCTTGACCGGCGGCGGGGGCGAAAAACTGTTTTTT; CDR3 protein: CASSLTGGGGEKLFF
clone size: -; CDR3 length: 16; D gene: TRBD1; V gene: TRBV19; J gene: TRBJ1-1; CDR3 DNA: TGTGCCAGTACGGGACAGTACGCGGTTGTAGACACTGAAGCTTTCTTT; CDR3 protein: CASTGQYAVVDTEAFF
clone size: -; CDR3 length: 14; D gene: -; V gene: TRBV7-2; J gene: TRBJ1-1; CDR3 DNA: TGTGCCAGCAGCTTAGCTAGCGGCCCCACTGAAGCTTTCTTT; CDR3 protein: CASSLASGPTEAFF
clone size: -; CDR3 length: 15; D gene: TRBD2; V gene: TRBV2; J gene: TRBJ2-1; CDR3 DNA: TGTGCCAGCAGGGCGGGACTAGCGGGAGTCAATGAGCAGTTCTTC; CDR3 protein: CASRAGLAGVNEQFF
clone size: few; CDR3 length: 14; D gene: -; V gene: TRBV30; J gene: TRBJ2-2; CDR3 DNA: TGTGCCTGGCAGGGTATGGGTGGTCCCGGGGAGCTGTTTTTT; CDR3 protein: CAWQGMGGPGELFF
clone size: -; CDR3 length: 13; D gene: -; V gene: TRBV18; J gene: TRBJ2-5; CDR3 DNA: TGTGCCAGCTCACCAAGCGGCCAAGAGACCCAGTACTTC; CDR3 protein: CASSPSGQETQYF
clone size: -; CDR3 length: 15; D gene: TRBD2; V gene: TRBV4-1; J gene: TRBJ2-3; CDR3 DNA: TGCGCCAGCAGCCAAGAAGCTAGCGGGGCAGATACGCAGTATTTT; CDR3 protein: CASSQEASGADTQYF
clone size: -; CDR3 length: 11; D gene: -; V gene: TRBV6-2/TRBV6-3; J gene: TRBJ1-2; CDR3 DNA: TGTGCCAGCAGTCATGACTATGGCTACACCTTC; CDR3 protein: CASSHDYGYTF
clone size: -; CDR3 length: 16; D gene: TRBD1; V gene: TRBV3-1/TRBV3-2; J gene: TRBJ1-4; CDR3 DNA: TGTGCCAGCAGCCAACGGACAGGGGGCCTCGGGGAAAAACTGTTTTTT; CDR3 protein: CASSQRTGGLGEKLFF
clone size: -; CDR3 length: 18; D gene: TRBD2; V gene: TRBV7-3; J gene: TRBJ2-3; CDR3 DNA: TGTGCCAGCAGCCCTCAGGCGGGACTAGCGGGATCCACAGATACGCAGTATTTT; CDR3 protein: CASSPQAGLAGSTDTQYF
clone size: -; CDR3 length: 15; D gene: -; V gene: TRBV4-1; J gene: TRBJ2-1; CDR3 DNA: TGCGCCAGCAGCCAAGATCGGCTAGCTAGGAATGAGCAGTTCTTC; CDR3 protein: CASSQDRLARNEQFF
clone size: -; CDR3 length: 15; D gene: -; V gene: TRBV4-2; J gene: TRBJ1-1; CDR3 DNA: TGTGCCAGCAGCCCACAGGAGATCATGAACACTGAAGCTTTCTTT; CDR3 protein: CASSPQEIMNTEAFF
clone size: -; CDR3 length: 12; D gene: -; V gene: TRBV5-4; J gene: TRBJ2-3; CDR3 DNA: TGTGCCACCAGCCCAGGGACAGATACGCAGTATTTT; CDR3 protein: CATSPGTDTQYF
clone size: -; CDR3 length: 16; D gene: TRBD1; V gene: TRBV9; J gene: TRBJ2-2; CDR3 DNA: TGTGCCAGCAGCAACCGACAGGGGAGCGGCACCGGGGAGCTGTTTTTT; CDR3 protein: CASSNRQGSGTGELFF